This TCR beta chain is from a study of T cells expressing NK-cell markers. Findings and caveats of the study: Also leading the CD3+CD56-NKG2C+ fraction in a handful of donors were these clonotypes.

About this clonotype itself: Its specificity is unknown.

TCRdb re-called the 5' RACE reads and shows each CDR3 protein once, DNA omitted. Its table lists some 150,000 distinct CDR3 sequences. The source material was blood T cells: a sorted CD56 or NKG2C T cell subset, CD4+ or CD8+ T cells, or bulk PBMC T cells (not recorded which). The receptor's source is a man younger than 35 in good health.

The CDR3: CASSLVGTSVRDEQFF. The J gene is TRBJ2-1, the V gene TRBV5-1; TCRdb outputs TRBD2, but without DNA this stays unchecked. Germline CDR1 and CDR2: SGHRS and YFSETQ. This CDR3 region has 16 residues.